This TCR beta chain was retrieved from a study of cytomegalovirus exposure and HLA in healthy donors. Primers included in the PCR were 60 Vbeta and 13 Jbeta primers. Sequenced by immunoSEQ multiplex PCR; TCRdb stores in-frame clones only, minus some. The repertoire holds roughly 130,000 clones, roughly three quarters seen once, with about 3.1% in the top ten. Unrecorded immune exposure was likely among donors, who were nominally healthy when sampled. On this clone: Its antigen is unidentified.

Study-wide results and limits: Most TCR sequences were seen very rarely across donors, but some public TCRs occurred in many. The study reported that TCR beta sequences accurately predicted HLA-A and HLA-B alleles in most subjects. Analysis performed later found more than 15,000 TCR beta sequences associated with HLA alleles at 0.05 false discovery rate.

V shed 6 bases and J 3 bases; nucleotides not matched to a gene: 12. The germline gives CDR1 MDHEN, CDR2 SYDVKM. This CDR3 is 16 amino acids long. The receptor's source is a female donor in good health and CMV-seronegative. Sequencing used PBMCs. V usage is TRBV28 and J usage is TRBJ2-7, with 9 bases matching TRBD1. The DNA of the CDR3 is TGTGCCAGCAGCCCTCTTTGGAGGACAGGGGACTACGAGCAGTACTTC. Protein sequence: CASSPLWRTGDYEQYF.